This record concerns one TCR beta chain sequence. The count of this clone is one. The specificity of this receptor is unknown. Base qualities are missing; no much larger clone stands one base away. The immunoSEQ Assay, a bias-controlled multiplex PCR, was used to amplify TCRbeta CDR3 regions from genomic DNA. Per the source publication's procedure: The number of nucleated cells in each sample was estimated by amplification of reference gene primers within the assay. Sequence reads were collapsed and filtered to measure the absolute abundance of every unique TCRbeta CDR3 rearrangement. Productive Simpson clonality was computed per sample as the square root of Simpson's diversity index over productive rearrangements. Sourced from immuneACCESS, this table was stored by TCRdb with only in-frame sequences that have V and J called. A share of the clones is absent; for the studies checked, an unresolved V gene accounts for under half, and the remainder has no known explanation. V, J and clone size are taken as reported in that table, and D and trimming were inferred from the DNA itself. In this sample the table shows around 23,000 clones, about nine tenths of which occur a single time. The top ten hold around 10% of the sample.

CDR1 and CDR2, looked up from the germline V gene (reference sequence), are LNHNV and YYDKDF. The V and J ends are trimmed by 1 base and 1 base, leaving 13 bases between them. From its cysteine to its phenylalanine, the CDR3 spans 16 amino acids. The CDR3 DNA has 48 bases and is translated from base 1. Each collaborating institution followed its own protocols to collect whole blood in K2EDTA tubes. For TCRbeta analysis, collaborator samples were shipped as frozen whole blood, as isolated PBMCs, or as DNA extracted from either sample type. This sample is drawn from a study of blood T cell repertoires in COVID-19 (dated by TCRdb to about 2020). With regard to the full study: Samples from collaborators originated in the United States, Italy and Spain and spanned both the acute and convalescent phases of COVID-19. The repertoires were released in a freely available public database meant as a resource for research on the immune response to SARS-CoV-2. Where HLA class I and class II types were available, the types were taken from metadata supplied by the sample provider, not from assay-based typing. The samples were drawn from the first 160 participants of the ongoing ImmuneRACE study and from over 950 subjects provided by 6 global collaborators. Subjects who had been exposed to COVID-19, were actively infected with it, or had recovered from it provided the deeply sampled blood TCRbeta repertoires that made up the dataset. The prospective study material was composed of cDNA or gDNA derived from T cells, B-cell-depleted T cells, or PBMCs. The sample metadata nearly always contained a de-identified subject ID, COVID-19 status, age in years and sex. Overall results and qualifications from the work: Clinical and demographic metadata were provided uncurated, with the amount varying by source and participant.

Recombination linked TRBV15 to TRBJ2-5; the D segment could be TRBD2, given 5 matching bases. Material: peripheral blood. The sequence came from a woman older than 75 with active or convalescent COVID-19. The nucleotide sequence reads TGTGCCACCAGCAGAGTCCCGGGGAGAAGCCAAGAGACCCAGTACTTC. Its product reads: CATSRVPGRSQETQYF.